Below, 30 T cell receptor beta chains from the same sample are listed, as sequenced in a study of blood T cells in healthy people across ages. A second PCR of roughly 7 to 11 cycles used a sample-barcoded 5' primer and a J-beta primer mix. TCRdb itself ran the 5' RACE reads through MiXCR, one entry per CDR3 protein. The data hold hundreds of thousands of distinct CDR3 sequences, with about 52% observed a single time. Sequencing was performed on blood. Every receptor here comes from a woman in her sixties in good health.

This clonotype was detected only a few times. The rearrangement uses TRBV5-1 and TRBJ1-2; TRBD1 aligns across 9 bases. The V gene end was trimmed by 0 bases and the J gene end by 6 bases; junction bases not matched to a gene: 6. Germline V gene data show CDR1 as SGHRS and CDR2 as YFSETQ. The length of the CDR3 is 15 residues. Written as DNA, the CDR3 is TGCGCCAGCAGCTTGGGGACAGGGGTATACGATGGCTACACCTTC. Protein: CASSLGTGVYDGYTF.

The chain uses TRBV24-1 and TRBJ2-1; the match to TRBD1 covers 7 bases. The CDR3 length is 17 residues. Looked up from germline, CDR1 is KGHDR and CDR2 is SFDVKD. V lost 5 bases, J lost 5 bases, and 14 bases stayed unmatched. CDR3 nucleotides: TGTGCCACCAGTGCCCCCCAGGGCAGGGGGTCCGACAATGAGCAGTTCTTC. This translates into CATSAPQGRGSDNEQFF.

This clonotype has only a few counts. The chain links TRBV20-1 to TRBJ2-3; 10 positions match TRBD2. The J segment lost 5 bases and the V segment lost 0 bases, leaving 11 bases of the junction unmatched. Germline V lookup: CDR1 DFQATT, CDR2 SNEGSKA (reference sequence). This CDR3 region has 17 residues. CDR3 in DNA: TGCAGTGCTAGAGATGGTGGTCTAGCGGGAGTCGGAGATACGCAGTATTTT. This translates into CSARDGGLAGVGDTQYF.

V is TRBV7-9 and J is TRBJ2-1, with 9 nucleotides matching TRBD1. Germline assignment: CDR1 SEHNR and CDR2 FQNEAQ (reference sequence). With 5 bases clipped from V and 4 bases from J, the junction kept 6 bases outside the gene matches. This CDR3 region has 15 residues. Here the CDR3 reads CASSARDRVYNEQFF. The CDR3 DNA follows: TGTGCCAGCAGCGCCCGGGACAGGGTTTACAATGAGCAGTTCTTC.

In this sample, this clonotype turned up once. One junction end disagrees with the germline gene, perhaps due to a read error. The chain uses TRBV3-1 and TRBJ1-6; D uncertain. CDR1 LGHDT and CDR2 YNNKEL come from the germline V gene (reference sequence). This CDR3 comprises 13 residues. CDR3 region: CASSELTNSPPHF. In DNA, the CDR3 is TGTGCCAGCAGCGAATTGACGAATTCACCCCCCCACTTT.

This clonotype has only a few counts. The rearrangement joins TRBV11-1 to TRBJ2-3; D is tentatively TRBD1 or TRBD2 (5 bases each). Germline lookup yields CDR1 SGHAT and CDR2 FQDESV (reference sequence). The CDR3 contains 12 residues. Trimming stripped 8 bases from V and 2 bases from J, with 8 bases between. The CDR3 nucleotides read TGTGCCAGCGGGACGGCCACAGATACGCAGTATTTT. Encoded protein: CASGTATDTQYF.

This clonotype has more than one count but fewer than ten. The rearrangement links TRBV9 to TRBJ1-2; D remains ambiguous. Trimming took off 1 base at V and 4 bases at J, with 14 bases between the two ends. CDR1 and CDR2 from the germline V gene are SGDLS and YYNGEE. The CDR3 loop spans 15 amino acids. The CDR3 DNA reads TGTGCCAGCAGCGTAAGGGCAGATCAAGCCTATGGCTACACCTTC. Protein sequence: CASSVRADQAYGYTF.

The chain uses TRBV7-2 and TRBJ2-5, with D tentatively TRBD2 (5 bases). V lost 2 bases, J lost 4 bases, and 20 bases lay in between. The CDR3 runs to 17 residues. CDR1 is SGHTA, CDR2 FQGNSA, per germline. The CDR3 reads CASSLRSGFYDGETQYF. In DNA form, the CDR3 reads TGTGCCAGCAGCTTAAGGAGCGGATTCTACGACGGAGAGACCCAGTACTTC.

This clonotype has only a few counts. The chain links TRBV6-5 to TRBJ2-3; TRBD1 might be the D (8 bases). The CDR3 has 16 residues. V lost 8 bases and J 3 bases, leaving 21 bases between the germline ends. Germline CDR1 MNHEY, CDR2 SVGAGI. CDR3 protein: CASSLDRGGGTDTQYF. CDR3 nucleotides: TGTGCCAGCTCACTAGACAGGGGAGGGGGTACAGATACGCAGTATTTT.

This clonotype was seen repeatedly, ten times or more. This chain links TRBV7-2 with TRBJ1-6; 7 positions match TRBD1. Germline lookup yields CDR1 SGHTA and CDR2 FQGNSA. Trimming took 1 base from V and 8 from J; bases not matched to a gene: 14. The CDR3 extends over 18 amino acids. The CDR3 loop reads CASSLGKSGTVIHSPLHF. The CDR3 DNA is TGTGCCAGCAGCTTAGGGAAGTCCGGGACAGTTATTCATTCACCCCTCCACTTT.

The sample holds a few counts of this clonotype. This sequence joins TRBV7-2 and TRBJ2-1; 10 bases agree with TRBD2. CDR1 and CDR2 from the germline V gene are SGHTA and FQGNSA. After removal of 2 bases from V and 9 bases from J, the junction contained 10 bases not matched to a gene. The CDR3 contains 16 residues. The CDR3: CASSLSFTSGMGEQFF. The DNA of the CDR3 is TGTGCCAGCAGCTTAAGCTTTACTAGCGGGATGGGTGAGCAGTTCTTC.

Turning to this clonotype: At one boundary the junction diverges from the germline segment, which might be a read error. The chain joins TRBV3-1 to TRBJ1-2; unclear D gene. Per germline, CDR1 LGHDT and CDR2 YNNKEL (reference sequence). The CDR3 covers 13 residues. The CDR3 DNA follows: TGTGCCAGCAGTCAAGGCAAAAAGAATGGCTACACCTTC. Translation: CASSQGKKNGYTF.

Details on this clonotype: One junction end does not reproduce the germline sequence, and a read error may be involved. The genes are TRBV7-9 and TRBJ2-7; TRBD1 agrees at 10 bases. CDR3 size: 15 residues. Germline V lookup: CDR1 SEHNR, CDR2 FQNEAQ (reference sequence). This chain's CDR3 is CASGFRRTGGDEQYF. CDR3 nucleotide sequence: TGTGCCAGCGGCTTTCGAAGGACAGGGGGAGACGAGCAGTACTTC. Using reference TRBV7-9 and TRBJ2-7 for the parts outside the CDR3, the full variable domain is DTGVSQNPRHKITKRGQNVTFRCDPISEHNRLYWYRQTLGQGPEFLTYFQNEAQLEKSRLLSDRFSAERPKGSFSTLEIQRTEQGDSAMYLCASGFRRTGGDEQYFGPGTRLTVT.

This sequence joins TRBV6-5 and TRBJ2-1, with D unresolved. CDR3 length equals 14 residues. Germline V lookup: CDR1 MNHEY, CDR2 SVGAGI. With 3 bases removed from V and 5 bases from J, the gap between germline ends came to 11 bases. The CDR3 DNA reads as TGTGCCAGCAGTTATCTCCTAGAGCACAATGAGCAGTTCTTC. It is translated as CASSYLLEHNEQFF.

The chain carries TRBV30 and TRBJ2-3; the D is unclear. V lost 1 base and J 4 bases, leaving 3 bases between the germline ends. The CDR3 runs to 11 residues. CDR1 is GTSNPN and CDR2 is SVGIG in the germline V gene (reference sequence). CDR3 sequence: CAWSGSDTQYF. Here the CDR3 DNA reads TGTGCCTGGAGTGGGTCAGATACGCAGTATTTT.

The chain combines TRBV28 with TRBJ2-5, with 9 bases identical to TRBD1. The CDR3 covers 14 residues. The V gene end was trimmed by 6 bases and the J gene end by 5 bases; junction bases not matched to a gene: 7. Germline CDR1 MDHEN, CDR2 SYDVKM. CDR3 nucleotide sequence: TGTGCCAGCAGATCAAGGACAGGGGATGAGACCCAGTACTTC. Amino acid sequence: CASRSRTGDETQYF.

Remarks on this clonotype: This could be a read error, since a much larger clone is one nucleotide away. The genes are TRBV15 and TRBJ2-5, with D perhaps matching TRBD2 (7 bases). Germline-derived CDR1 and CDR2 are LNHNV and YYDKDF (reference sequence). This CDR3 is 15 amino acids long. V was shortened by 3 bases and J by 3 bases, with 14 bases between the two germline ends. The CDR3 region is CATSRKRGAKETQYF. The DNA for the CDR3 is TGTGCCACCAGCAGGAAACGGGGGGCTAAAGAGACCCAGTACTTC.

V and J are TRBV6-1 and TRBJ1-1, with TRBD1 matching 7 bases. Germline CDR1 MNHNS, CDR2 SASEGT. The V segment lost 2 bases and the J segment 10 bases; nucleotides outside the gene matches: 7. The CDR3 contains 13 residues. CDR3 sequence reads: CASSEKGAGGAFF. The CDR3 DNA sequence: TGTGCCAGCAGTGAAAAAGGGGCAGGGGGAGCTTTCTTT.

The gene calls are TRBV7-9 and TRBJ2-5; D may match TRBD1 or TRBD2 (5 bases each). This CDR3 comprises 16 residues. Germline loops: CDR1 SEHNR, CDR2 FQNEAQ (reference sequence). Trimming shortened V by 3 bases and J by 4 bases, and 18 bases separated the two germline ends. This CDR3 reads CASSLGDGQILETQYF. The CDR3 nucleotides are TGTGCCAGCAGCTTGGGGGATGGGCAAATCTTAGAGACCCAGTACTTC. The entire variable domain, with the rest obtained from reference TRBV7-9 and TRBJ2-5, is as follows: DTGVSQNPRHKITKRGQNVTFRCDPISEHNRLYWYRQTLGQGPEFLTYFQNEAQLEKSRLLSDRFSAERPKGSFSTLEIQRTEQGDSAMYLCASSLGDGQILETQYFGPGTRLLVL.

The table lists this clonotype with a few counts. The chain recombines TRBV29-1 with TRBJ2-7, with D possibly matching TRBD2 (6 bases). The CDR3 extends over 14 amino acids. Germline CDR1 and CDR2: SQVTM and ANQGSEA. V was trimmed by 5 bases and J by 2 bases, leaving 16 bases between them. The CDR3: CSVTLSGPTYEQYF. The CDR3 DNA reads TGCAGCGTTACACTTAGCGGACCCACCTACGAGCAGTACTTC.

The sample holds a few counts of this clonotype. The chain links TRBV28 to TRBJ1-4; D gene unclear. This CDR3 contains 12 residues. V was clipped by 6 bases and J by 6 bases, with 8 bases between them. Germline V lookup: CDR1 MDHEN, CDR2 SYDVKM. The CDR3 sequence: CASSLSYEKLFF. CDR3 nucleotide sequence: TGTGCCAGCAGCCTAAGCTATGAAAAACTGTTTTTT.

The table lists this clonotype with a few counts. The chain couples TRBV7-8 to TRBJ2-1; TRBD1 agrees at 10 bases. Trimming at V came to 7 bases and at J to 5 bases, leaving 8 bases not matched to a gene. The germline V gene has CDR1 SGHVS and CDR2 FQNEAQ. This CDR3 region has 15 residues. CDR3 nucleotide sequence: TGTGCCAGCATCCTTGGGACAGGGGCGCACAATGAGCAGTTCTTC. Its protein product is CASILGTGAHNEQFF.

This clonotype was seen a few times. This chain links TRBV20-1 with TRBJ2-1, with D tentatively TRBD2 (5 bases). The CDR3 runs 14 residues. V dropped 4 bases and J dropped 2 bases, with 12 bases sitting between them. Germline V CDR1 and CDR2: DFQATT, SNEGSKA (reference sequence). The CDR3 coding sequence is TGCAGTGCTATAGCGCGACCTCCCTACAATGAGCAGTTCTTC. Its protein product is CSAIARPPYNEQFF.

The genes are TRBV20-1 and TRBJ2-6; TRBD1 matches 8 bases. Losses at the gene ends were 5 bases for V and 2 bases for J; bases not matched to a gene: 11. This CDR3 region has 17 residues. Germline lookup yields CDR1 DFQATT and CDR2 SNEGSKA (reference sequence). For the CDR3, the DNA is TGCAGTGCTCTACTTTCGGGACAGGTGGCTGGGGCCAACGTCCTGACTTTC. It yields the protein CSALLSGQVAGANVLTF.

Regarding this clonotype: The junction shows a germline mismatch at one end, possibly a read error. This rearrangement joins TRBV4-2 to TRBJ2-1; 11 bases match TRBD1. CDR3 size: 15 residues. CDR1 LGHNA and CDR2 YNFKEQ come from the germline V gene. CDR3 nucleotide sequence: TGTGCCAGCCGCCAAGGAGGACAGGGGGCCTATGAGCAGTTCTTC. Protein: CASRQGGQGAYEQFF.

The chain recombines TRBV5-1 with TRBJ2-7, with 7 bases matching TRBD1. CDR1 is SGHRS and CDR2 is YFSETQ in the germline V gene. This CDR3 is built from 14 residues. V lost 5 bases, J lost 0 bases, and 5 bases stayed unmatched. The CDR3 spells CASRGTVLSYEQYF. CDR3 DNA: TGCGCCAGCAGGGGGACAGTTCTCTCCTACGAGCAGTACTTC.

CDR3: CATSDLSGKAASPSTDTQYF. DNA for the CDR3: TGTGCCACCAGTGATTTGTCGGGAAAGGCAGCTAGTCCTAGCACAGATACGCAGTATTTT. The V and J genes are TRBV24-1 and TRBJ2-3, with D perhaps TRBD2 (5 bases). This CDR3 region has 20 residues. Trimming cost V 0 bases and J 0 bases, with 21 bases left between them. Germline V gives CDR1 KGHDR, CDR2 SFDVKD.

The genes are TRBV2 and TRBJ1-5; TRBD1 agrees at 8 bases. Germline V gene data show CDR1 as SNHLY and CDR2 as FYNNEI. The junction had 7 bases not matched to a gene; V was cut back by 4 bases and J by 2 bases. This CDR3 region has 16 residues. CDR3 sequence reads: CASSATGDFGNQPQHF. The CDR3 region has the DNA TGTGCCAGCAGTGCGACAGGGGATTTTGGCAATCAGCCCCAGCATTTT.

This clonotype appeared a single time. This chain uses TRBV11-3 with TRBJ2-7; 8 nucleotides line up with TRBD2. The last part of the DNA fits TRBJ2-5 better; the J call may be wrong. Germline V gene sequence: CDR1 SGHNT, CDR2 YENEEA. This CDR3 is built from 15 residues. DNA of the CDR3: TGTGCCAGCAGCCAGAGGACTAGCCCCGGGGAGACCCAGTACTTC. Residues: CASSQRTSPGETQYF.

The gene calls are TRBV4-1 and TRBJ2-1; 8 nucleotides line up with TRBD2. This CDR3 region has 17 residues. The germline V gene has CDR1 MGHRA and CDR2 YSYEKL. V shed 2 bases and J 4 bases; nucleotides not matched to a gene: 10. The CDR3: CASSQSNGRASYNEQFF. For the CDR3, the DNA is TGCGCCAGCAGCCAATCGAACGGGAGGGCCTCGTACAATGAGCAGTTCTTC.